Presented here are 27 T cell receptor beta chains from one specimen sequenced in a study of blood T cell repertoires in COVID-19. Sequencing was performed with immunoSEQ multiplex PCR; in TCRdb, only in-frame clones are kept and a portion is missing. The sample shows roughly 170,000 clones, less than 85% of them seen only once. The specimen sequenced was peripheral blood. These receptors all come from an older woman with COVID-19, enrolled during active disease.

This chain uses TRBV6-5 with TRBJ2-7; D is ambiguous. The length of the CDR3 is 10 residues. V was pared by 8 bases and J by 3 bases, with 5 bases between. Germline CDR1 MNHEY, CDR2 SVGAGI. The CDR3 sequence is CASFGYEQYF. The CDR3 coding sequence is TGTGCCAGCTTCGGCTACGAGCAGTACTTC.

V is TRBV19 and J is TRBJ1-1; D remains ambiguous. Germline V CDR1 and CDR2: LNHDA, SQIVND (reference sequence). The CDR3 is made up of 12 amino acids. V lost 6 bases to trimming and J lost 11 bases, with 16 bases between them. CDR3 sequence (DNA): TGTGCCAGTAGGCGAACCGGGGAGGATGCTTTCTTT. It translates to CASRRTGEDAFF. Full variable domain (outside the CDR3, taken from reference TRBV19 and TRBJ1-1): DGGITQSPKYLFRKEGQNVTLSCEQNLNHDAMYWYRQDPGQGLRLIYYSQIVNDFQKGDIAEGYSVSREKKESFPLTVTSAQKNPTAFYLCASRRTGEDAFFGQGTRLTVV.

The chain links TRBV2 to TRBJ1-5; D is perhaps TRBD1 (6 bases). From germline, CDR1 is SNHLY and CDR2 FYNNEI. CDR3 length: 15 amino acids. V was shortened by 5 bases and J by 6 bases, with 17 bases between the two germline ends. The CDR3 reads CASSTSGGGIQPQHF. The CDR3 DNA follows: TGTGCCAGCAGTACCTCGGGAGGGGGTATTCAGCCCCAGCATTTT. The variable domain in full, with the rest retrieved from reference TRBV2 and TRBJ1-5, is EPEVTQTPSHQVTQMGQEVILRCVPISNHLYFYWYRQILGQKVEFLVSFYNNEISEKSEIFDDQFSVERPDGSNFTLKIRSTKLEDSAMYFCASSTSGGGIQPQHFGDGTRLSIL.

V and J are TRBV11-3 and TRBJ2-2; no firm D call. V was trimmed by 6 bases and J by 1 base, leaving 9 bases between them. This CDR3 comprises 14 residues. The germline gives CDR1 SGHNT, CDR2 YENEEA. CDR3 sequence: CASSGTRNTGELFF. CDR3 coding DNA: TGTGCCAGCAGTGGCACAAGGAACACCGGGGAGCTGTTTTTT.

The V gene is TRBV29-1, the J gene TRBJ2-2; D not resolved. The V end was cut by 3 bases, the J end by 4 bases, with 12 bases between. The CDR3 runs 14 residues. Germline CDR1 SQVTM, CDR2 ANQGSEA. The CDR3 DNA sequence: TGCAGCGTTGAGAGCAGGTATCGCACCGGGGAGCTGTTTTTT. This gives the protein CSVESRYRTGELFF.

Only a few counts were recorded for this clone. The gene calls are TRBV29-1 and TRBJ2-2, with 9 bases fitting TRBD1. V was pared by 2 bases and J by 7 bases, with 8 bases of the junction left unmatched. CDR3 length: 15 amino acids. CDR1 and CDR2 from the germline V gene are SQVTM and ANQGSEA. The CDR3 sequence: CSVEFGTGWFGELFF. CDR3 DNA: TGCAGCGTTGAATTTGGGACAGGGTGGTTCGGGGAGCTGTTTTTT.

The chain joins TRBV7-2 to TRBJ1-3; a weak D match, TRBD1 (6 bases). Trimming shortened V by 6 bases and J by 0 bases, and 9 bases separated the two germline ends. There are 14 residues in the CDR3. Germline assignment: CDR1 SGHTA and CDR2 FQGNSA. CDR3 in DNA: TGTGCCAGCAGTCCGACAGGCTCTGGAAACACCATATATTTT. Its protein is CASSPTGSGNTIYF.

The chain carries TRBV6-2 or TRBV6-3 and TRBJ1-5; a weak D match, TRBD1 (5 bases). The germline gives CDR1 MNHEY, CDR2 SVGEGT. V lost 5 bases, J lost 2 bases, and 13 bases lay in between. This CDR3 has 15 residues. The chain's CDR3 is CASSKGVFGNQPQHF. DNA for the CDR3: TGTGCCAGCAGTAAAGGGGTTTTCGGCAATCAGCCCCAGCATTTT.

This chain uses TRBV9 with TRBJ1-4; the match to TRBD1 covers 9 bases. This CDR3 contains 15 residues. Looked up from germline, CDR1 is SGDLS and CDR2 is YYNGEE. V lost 4 bases, J lost 7 bases, and 8 bases stayed unmatched. CDR3 DNA sequence: TGTGCCAGCAGCTCCCGCGGACAGGGGAGTGAAAAACTGTTTTTT. Its translation is CASSSRGQGSEKLFF.

V usage is TRBV2 and J usage is TRBJ2-1; TRBD2 might be the D (6 bases). CDR1 SNHLY and CDR2 FYNNEI come from the germline V gene. V was trimmed by 3 bases and J by 0 bases, leaving 9 bases between them. There are 15 residues in the CDR3. The DNA of the CDR3 is TGTGCCAGCAGTGAGTGGGGGGTCTCCTACAATGAGCAGTTCTTC. Protein product: CASSEWGVSYNEQFF.

The chain has TRBV4-1 and TRBJ1-5, with TRBD1 as a possible D gene (5 bases). The CDR3 is made up of 15 amino acids. Germline assignment: CDR1 MGHRA and CDR2 YSYEKL. Trimming removed 0 bases at V and 7 bases at J, with 13 bases between. CDR3 residues: CASSQDRAGLQPQHF. CDR3 coding DNA: TGCGCCAGCAGCCAAGATCGGGCAGGGCTCCAGCCCCAGCATTTT.

This sequence joins TRBV28 and TRBJ1-3; 9 bases map to TRBD1. Germline CDR1 reads MDHEN; CDR2 reads SYDVKM. Germline trimming cut 6 bases from V and 4 bases from J; bases unmatched to any gene: 10. CDR3 length equals 16 residues. Here the CDR3 DNA reads TGTGCCAGCAGGCCCCCGGGACAGGGTTCCGGAAACACCATATATTTT. This gives the protein CASRPPGQGSGNTIYF.

The rearrangement joins TRBV7-6 to TRBJ2-2, with D maybe TRBD1 (6 bases). The CDR3 covers 17 residues. V was cut by 5 bases and J by 0 bases, with 16 bases left in between. CDR1 SGHVS and CDR2 FNYEAQ come from the germline V gene. The CDR3: CASSRDTPVANTGELFF. CDR3 DNA sequence: TGTGCCAGCAGCCGGGACACACCAGTCGCGAACACCGGGGAGCTGTTTTTT. The whole variable domain, filled in from reference TRBV7-6 and TRBJ2-2, reads GAGVSQSPRYKVTKRGQDVALRCDPISGHVSLYWYRQALGQGPEFLTYFNYEAQQDKSGLPNDRFSAERPEGSISTLTIQRTEQRDSAMYRCASSRDTPVANTGELFFGEGSRLTVL.

The chain combines TRBV4-2 with TRBJ2-5; 9 bases are shared with TRBD2. In germline, CDR1 is LGHNA, CDR2 YNFKEQ. The CDR3 runs to 16 residues. Germline trimming cut 0 bases from V and 5 bases from J; bases unmatched to any gene: 7. The CDR3 loop reads CASSQDGRGGVETQYF. CDR3 sequence (DNA): TGTGCCAGCAGCCAAGATGGGCGGGGGGGCGTCGAGACCCAGTACTTC.

The J gene is TRBJ2-2, the V gene TRBV24-1; D gene uncertain. Germline lookup yields CDR1 KGHDR and CDR2 SFDVKD. This CDR3 region has 18 residues. Trimming took off 4 bases at V and 0 bases at J, with 17 bases between the two ends. CDR3 sequence: CATSDPTWKVANTGELFF. The CDR3 DNA follows: TGTGCCACCAGTGACCCGACTTGGAAGGTCGCGAACACCGGGGAGCTGTTTTTT.

The sample holds one count of this clone. J is TRBJ1-2 and V is TRBV3-1 (or the pseudogene TRBV3-2), with D maybe TRBD1 (5 bases). V lost 1 base to trimming and J lost 3 bases, with 15 bases between them. The CDR3 totals 16 residues. Per germline, CDR1 LGHDT and CDR2 YNNKEL (reference sequence). CDR3 nucleotide sequence: TGTGCCAGCAGCCAAGGCGCCTTTGACAGTCACTATGGCTACACCTTC. Its translation: CASSQGAFDSHYGYTF.

The chain joins TRBV2 to TRBJ2-3; D might be TRBD2 (6 bases). This CDR3 comprises 10 residues. CDR1 is SNHLY, CDR2 FYNNEI, per germline. V was clipped by 7 bases and J by 8 bases, with 7 bases between them. CDR3 sequence reads: CASTGGTQYF. In DNA form, the CDR3 reads TGTGCCAGCACCGGGGGTACGCAGTATTTT.

The chain uses TRBV7-9 and TRBJ1-5, with TRBD1 identical over 8 bases. Germline CDR1 is SEHNR and CDR2 is FQNEAQ (reference sequence). J gave up 5 bases and V 3 bases, and 3 bases lay outside the gene matches. The CDR3 is 14 amino acids. CDR3 DNA: TGTGCCAGCAGCTTCGGGGACAGGCATCAGCCCCAGCATTTT. It codes for CASSFGDRHQPQHF.

The chain employs TRBV28 and TRBJ1-2; D gene uncertain. The CDR3 covers 14 residues. Between the trimmed V and J ends, which lost 2 bases and 7 bases, there was a span of 14 bases. CDR1 is MDHEN, CDR2 SYDVKM, per germline. Here the CDR3 DNA reads TGTGCCAGCAGTTTAAATCCAGGCACGGCTGGCTACACCTTC. Its translation: CASSLNPGTAGYTF.

The chain employs TRBV9 and TRBJ2-1; TRBD2 might be the D (5 bases). The germline V gene encodes CDR1 SGDLS and CDR2 YYNGEE. The CDR3 runs to 13 residues. The V gene lost 0 bases and the J gene lost 10 bases, with 11 bases spanning the gap. The CDR3 reads CASSVAAPGEQFF. CDR3 bases: TGTGCCAGCAGCGTAGCCGCGCCGGGGGAGCAGTTCTTC.

The rearrangement uses TRBV6-1 and TRBJ1-1, with no clear D. CDR1 and CDR2 from the germline V gene are MNHNS and SASEGT. Trimming stripped 3 bases from V and 7 bases from J, with 9 bases between. The CDR3 is 12 residues long. This CDR3 reads CASSDRHFEAFF. DNA for the CDR3: TGTGCCAGCAGTGACAGGCACTTTGAAGCTTTCTTT.

There are a few counts of this clone. The rearrangement joins TRBV5-4 to TRBJ2-7, with 8 bases matching TRBD1. Germline loops: CDR1 SGHNT, CDR2 YYREEE (reference sequence). This CDR3 spans 14 amino acids. V shed 4 bases and J 6 bases; nucleotides not matched to a gene: 9. The CDR3 coding sequence is TGTGCCAGCAGCAACAGGGGGTCCGGCGTCGAGCAGTACTTC. Protein: CASSNRGSGVEQYF.

V and J are TRBV7-9 and TRBJ2-7; TRBD1 matches 9 bases. Germline V gene data show CDR1 as SEHNR and CDR2 as FQNEAQ (reference sequence). The CDR3 has 15 amino acids. V lost 2 bases and J lost 2; bases outside the gene matches: 4. CDR3: CASSLQTGGPYEQYF. The CDR3 nucleotides read TGTGCCAGCAGCTTACAGACAGGGGGACCCTACGAGCAGTACTTC.

The gene calls are TRBV19 and TRBJ1-5; no clear D. CDR1 and CDR2 from the germline V gene are LNHDA and SQIVND (reference sequence). The CDR3 length is 15 residues. V dropped 5 bases and J dropped 1 base, with 12 bases sitting between them. The CDR3 loop reads CASSQTHVSNQPQHF. The DNA of the CDR3 is TGTGCCAGTAGTCAAACACACGTGAGCAATCAGCCCCAGCATTTT.

The V call is TRBV19, the J call TRBJ2-4; the D gene is possibly TRBD2 (5 bases). Trimming shortened V by 7 bases and J by 0 bases, and 16 bases separated the two germline ends. Germline CDR1 LNHDA, CDR2 SQIVND (reference sequence). The CDR3 has 16 residues. The CDR3 sequence is CASTLGRTLAKNIQYF. Written as DNA, the CDR3 is TGTGCCAGTACCCTAGGACGGACTCTAGCCAAAAACATTCAGTACTTC. The complete variable domain, with remaining parts taken from reference TRBV19 and TRBJ2-4, reads DGGITQSPKYLFRKEGQNVTLSCEQNLNHDAMYWYRQDPGQGLRLIYYSQIVNDFQKGDIAEGYSVSREKKESFPLTVTSAQKNPTAFYLCASTLGRTLAKNIQYFGAGTRLSVL.

The J gene is TRBJ2-1, the V gene TRBV5-4; 8 bases align to TRBD2. Per the germline V gene, CDR1 is SGHNT and CDR2 is YYREEE (reference sequence). J lost 9 bases, V lost 4 bases, and 12 bases had no gene match. The CDR3 is 15 amino acids. The CDR3 protein is CASSPMKAGESEQFF. DNA for the CDR3: TGTGCCAGCAGCCCTATGAAAGCGGGAGAGAGTGAGCAGTTCTTC.

This clone was seen a handful of times. V is TRBV28 and J is TRBJ1-1, with D perhaps TRBD1 (5 bases). Germline V gene sequence: CDR1 MDHEN, CDR2 SYDVKM. V gave up 7 bases and J gave up 8 bases, with 14 bases separating them. CDR3 length equals 12 residues. The CDR3 region has the DNA TGTGCCAGCAAGGGGCAGGCAAAAGAAGCTTTCTTT. Translated, it gives CASKGQAKEAFF. The full variable domain, completed using reference TRBV28 and TRBJ1-1, is DVKVTQSSRYLVKRTGEKVFLECVQDMDHENMFWYRQDPGLGLRLIYFSYDVKMKEKGDIPEGYSVSREKKERFSLILESASTNQTSMYLCASKGQAKEAFFGQGTRLTVV.